Listed here is a single TCR beta chain. This clone was seen once. It has no known antigen specificity. Base-call qualities are not available, and no considerably larger clone is one nucleotide away. This sample is part of a study of blood T cell repertoires in COVID-19 (dated by TCRdb to 2020 to 2022). At the level of the whole study: Samples from collaborators originated in the United States, Italy and Spain and spanned both the acute and convalescent phases of COVID-19. The material from the prospective study consisted of cDNA or gDNA derived from T cells, B-cell-depleted T cells, or PBMCs. Deeply sampled blood TCRbeta repertoires from subjects exposed to, actively infected with, or recovered from COVID-19 were included in the dataset. The repertoires were made available in a free public database intended to serve as a resource for research on the immune response to SARS-CoV-2. The samples were drawn from two sources: the first 160 participants of the ongoing ImmuneRACE study, and 1,000 to 1,500 subjects contributed by 6 global collaborators. HLA class I and class II types, where available, came from metadata supplied by the sample provider rather than from assay-based typing. The sample metadata nearly always contained a de-identified subject ID, COVID-19 status, age in years and sex. General findings and caveats noted by the study authors: The amount of clinical and demographic metadata varied by source and participant and was provided uncurated.

Each collaborating institution followed its own protocols to collect whole blood in K2EDTA tubes. For TCRbeta analysis, collaborators shipped samples in one of three forms: frozen whole blood, isolated PBMCs, or DNA extracted from either of those sample types. TCRbeta CDR3 regions were amplified from genomic DNA by means of the immunoSEQ Assay, a bias-controlled multiplex PCR. Per the source publication's procedure: Nucleated cell counts per sample were estimated from amplification of reference gene primers within the assay. To quantify the absolute abundance of each unique TCRbeta CDR3 rearrangement, sequence reads were collapsed and filtered. For each sample, productive Simpson clonality was calculated as the square root of Simpson's diversity index over productive rearrangements. TCRdb stores this immuneACCESS table with in-frame sequences only. Part of the clones is absent; in the studies checked, under half of the shortfall reflects unresolved V genes, and no reason is known for the rest. The D gene and trimming were derived from the DNA, and the V and J assignments and clone size from that table. The sample contains about 67,000 clones, about 90% of them found a single time. The top ten clones comprise around 5% of the sample.

From the cysteine through the phenylalanine, the CDR3 covers 14 amino acids. Kept here is only the CDR3 DNA, which spans 42 bases and is read in frame from base 1. CDR1 and CDR2, per the germline V gene (reference sequence), are MNHEY and SMNVEV. V is shortened by 8 bases, J by 7 bases, and the region joining them spans 20 bases. The TCR sequence derives from a man aged 50 to 60 with active COVID-19. The sequencing input was peripheral blood. This chain is built from TRBV27 and TRBJ1-1, and the D gene may be TRBD1, 5 bases matching. In nucleotide form, the sequence is TGTGCCAGCTCCTCCCGTGGGGGGTACGGTGAAGCTTTCTTT. Its translation reads: CASSSRGGYGEAFF.